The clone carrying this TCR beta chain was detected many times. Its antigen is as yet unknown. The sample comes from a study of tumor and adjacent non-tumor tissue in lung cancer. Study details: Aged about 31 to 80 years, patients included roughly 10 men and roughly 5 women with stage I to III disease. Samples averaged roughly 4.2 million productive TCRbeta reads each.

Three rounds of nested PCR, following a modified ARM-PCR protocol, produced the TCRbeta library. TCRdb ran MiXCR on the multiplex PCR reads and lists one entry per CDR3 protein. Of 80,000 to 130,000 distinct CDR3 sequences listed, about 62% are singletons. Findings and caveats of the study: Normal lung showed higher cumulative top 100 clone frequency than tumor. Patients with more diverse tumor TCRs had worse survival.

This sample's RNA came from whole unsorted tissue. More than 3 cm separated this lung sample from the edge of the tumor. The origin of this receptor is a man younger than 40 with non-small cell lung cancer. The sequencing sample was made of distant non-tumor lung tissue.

Here the CDR3 DNA reads TGTGCCAGCCGATCAGCGGACTCCTACGAGCAGTACTTC. It specifies CASRSADSYEQYF. J is TRBJ2-7 and V is TRBV14, with D possibly matching TRBD2 (5 bases). The CDR3 is made up of 13 amino acids. V was cut by 8 bases and J by 0 bases, with 11 bases left in between. CDR1 is SGHDN and CDR2 is FVKESK in the germline V gene.